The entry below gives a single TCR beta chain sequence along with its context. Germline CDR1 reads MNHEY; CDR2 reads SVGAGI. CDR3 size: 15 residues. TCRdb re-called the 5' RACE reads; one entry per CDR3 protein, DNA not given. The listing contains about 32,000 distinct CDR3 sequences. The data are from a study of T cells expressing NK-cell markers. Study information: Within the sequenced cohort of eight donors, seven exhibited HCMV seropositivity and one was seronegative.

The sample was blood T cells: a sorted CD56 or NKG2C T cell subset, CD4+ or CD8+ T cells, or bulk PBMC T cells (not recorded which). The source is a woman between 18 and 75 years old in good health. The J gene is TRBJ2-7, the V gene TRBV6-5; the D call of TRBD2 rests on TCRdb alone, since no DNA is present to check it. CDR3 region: CASSYSPSGSYEQYF.